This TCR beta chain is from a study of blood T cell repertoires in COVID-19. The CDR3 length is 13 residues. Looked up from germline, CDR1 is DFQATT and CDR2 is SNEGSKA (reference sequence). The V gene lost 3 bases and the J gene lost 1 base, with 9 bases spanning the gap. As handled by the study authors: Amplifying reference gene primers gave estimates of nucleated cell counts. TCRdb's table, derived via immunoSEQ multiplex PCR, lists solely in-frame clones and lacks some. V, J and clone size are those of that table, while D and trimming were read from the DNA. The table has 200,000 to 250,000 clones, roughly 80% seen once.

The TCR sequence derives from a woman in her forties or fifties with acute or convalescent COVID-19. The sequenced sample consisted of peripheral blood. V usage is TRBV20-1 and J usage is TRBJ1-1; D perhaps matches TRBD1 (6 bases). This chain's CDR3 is CSASWTANTEAFF. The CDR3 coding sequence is TGCAGTGCTAGTTGGACAGCGAACACTGAAGCTTTCTTT.